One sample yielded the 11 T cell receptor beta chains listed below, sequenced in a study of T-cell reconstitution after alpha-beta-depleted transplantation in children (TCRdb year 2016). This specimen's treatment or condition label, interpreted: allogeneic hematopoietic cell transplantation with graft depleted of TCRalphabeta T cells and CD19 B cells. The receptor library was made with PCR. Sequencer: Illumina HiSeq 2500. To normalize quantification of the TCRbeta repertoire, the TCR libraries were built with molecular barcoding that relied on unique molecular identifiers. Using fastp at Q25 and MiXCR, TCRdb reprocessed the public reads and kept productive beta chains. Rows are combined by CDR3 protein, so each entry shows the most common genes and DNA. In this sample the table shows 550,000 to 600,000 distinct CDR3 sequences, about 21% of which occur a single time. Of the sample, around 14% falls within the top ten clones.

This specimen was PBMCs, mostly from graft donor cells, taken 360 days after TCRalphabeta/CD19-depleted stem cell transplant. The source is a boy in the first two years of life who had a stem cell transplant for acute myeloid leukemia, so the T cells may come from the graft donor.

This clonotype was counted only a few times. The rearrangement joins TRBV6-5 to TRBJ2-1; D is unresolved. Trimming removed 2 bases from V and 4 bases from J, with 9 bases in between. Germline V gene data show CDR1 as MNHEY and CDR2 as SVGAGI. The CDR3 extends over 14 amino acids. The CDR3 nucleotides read TGTGCCAGCAGTTACAGGGAACTGTACAATGAGCAGTTCTTC. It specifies CASSYRELYNEQFF.

In DNA, the CDR3 is TGCAGCGTTTCGGCAGGGGGCGATCAGCCCCAGCATTTT. It specifies CSVSAGGDQPQHF. This chain links TRBV29-1 with TRBJ1-5, with TRBD1 matching 8 bases. CDR1 and CDR2 from the germline V gene are SQVTM and ANQGSEA. V lost 5 bases, J lost 5 bases, and 5 bases stayed unmatched. The CDR3 is 13 residues long.

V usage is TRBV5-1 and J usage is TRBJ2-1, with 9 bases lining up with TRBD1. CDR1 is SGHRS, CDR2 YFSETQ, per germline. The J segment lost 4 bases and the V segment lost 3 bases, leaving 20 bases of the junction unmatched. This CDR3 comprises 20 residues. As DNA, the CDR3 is TGCGCCAGCAGCTCGTCGTTTCAGGGGGAATGGGGACAGGGTTACAATGAGCAGTTCTTC. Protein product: CASSSSFQGEWGQGYNEQFF.

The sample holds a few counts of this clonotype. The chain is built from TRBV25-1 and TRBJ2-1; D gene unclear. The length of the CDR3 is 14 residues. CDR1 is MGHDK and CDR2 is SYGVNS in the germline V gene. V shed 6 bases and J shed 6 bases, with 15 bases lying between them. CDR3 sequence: CASSPSRLRNEQFF. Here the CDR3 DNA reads TGTGCCAGCAGCCCCTCAAGGCTTCGCAATGAGCAGTTCTTC.

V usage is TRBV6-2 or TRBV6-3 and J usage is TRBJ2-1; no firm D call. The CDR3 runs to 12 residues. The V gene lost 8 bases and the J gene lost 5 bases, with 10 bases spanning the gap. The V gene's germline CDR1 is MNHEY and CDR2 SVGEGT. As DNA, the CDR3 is TGTGCCAGCGGAAGACAAGACAATGAGCAGTTCTTC. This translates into CASGRQDNEQFF.

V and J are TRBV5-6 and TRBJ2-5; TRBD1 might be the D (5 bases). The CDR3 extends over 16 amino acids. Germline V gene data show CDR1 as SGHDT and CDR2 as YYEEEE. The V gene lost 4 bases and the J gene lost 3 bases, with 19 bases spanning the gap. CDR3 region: CASSPQRQPYEETQYF. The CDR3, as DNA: TGTGCCAGCAGCCCCCAGAGACAGCCCTACGAAGAGACCCAGTACTTC.

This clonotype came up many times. The chain's CDR3 is CSVAMMEGANVLTF. CDR3 DNA sequence: TGCAGCGTTGCGATGATGGAAGGGGCCAACGTCCTGACTTTC. V usage is TRBV29-1 and J usage is TRBJ2-6; no clear D. CDR3 length equals 14 residues. Trimming left V 4 bases short and J 4 bases short, with 11 bases between. CDR1 and CDR2 from the germline V gene are SQVTM and ANQGSEA.

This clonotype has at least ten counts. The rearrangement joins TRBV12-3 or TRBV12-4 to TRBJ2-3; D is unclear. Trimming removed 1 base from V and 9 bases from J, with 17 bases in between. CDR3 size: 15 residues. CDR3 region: CASSLGGPWLWTQYF. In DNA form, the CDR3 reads TGTGCCAGCAGTTTAGGTGGTCCCTGGCTGTGGACGCAGTATTTT.

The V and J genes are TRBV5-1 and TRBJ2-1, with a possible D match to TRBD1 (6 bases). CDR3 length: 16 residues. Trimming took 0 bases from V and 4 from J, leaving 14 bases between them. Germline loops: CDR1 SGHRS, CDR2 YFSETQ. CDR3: CASSLDPTGQYNEQFF. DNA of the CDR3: TGCGCCAGCAGCTTGGACCCCACCGGACAGTACAATGAGCAGTTCTTC.

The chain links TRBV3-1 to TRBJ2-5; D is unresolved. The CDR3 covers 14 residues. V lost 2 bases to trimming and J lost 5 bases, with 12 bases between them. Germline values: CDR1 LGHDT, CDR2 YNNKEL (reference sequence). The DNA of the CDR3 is TGTGCCAGCAGCCAAACAAAGTGGCAGGAGACCCAGTACTTC. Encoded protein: CASSQTKWQETQYF.

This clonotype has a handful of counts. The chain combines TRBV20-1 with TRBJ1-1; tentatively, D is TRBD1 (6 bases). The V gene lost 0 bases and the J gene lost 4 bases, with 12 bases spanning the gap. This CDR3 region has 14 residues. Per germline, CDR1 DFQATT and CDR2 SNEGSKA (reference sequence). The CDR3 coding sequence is TGCAGTGCTAGAGATGGCCAGGGGATCACTGAAGCTTTCTTT. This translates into CSARDGQGITEAFF.